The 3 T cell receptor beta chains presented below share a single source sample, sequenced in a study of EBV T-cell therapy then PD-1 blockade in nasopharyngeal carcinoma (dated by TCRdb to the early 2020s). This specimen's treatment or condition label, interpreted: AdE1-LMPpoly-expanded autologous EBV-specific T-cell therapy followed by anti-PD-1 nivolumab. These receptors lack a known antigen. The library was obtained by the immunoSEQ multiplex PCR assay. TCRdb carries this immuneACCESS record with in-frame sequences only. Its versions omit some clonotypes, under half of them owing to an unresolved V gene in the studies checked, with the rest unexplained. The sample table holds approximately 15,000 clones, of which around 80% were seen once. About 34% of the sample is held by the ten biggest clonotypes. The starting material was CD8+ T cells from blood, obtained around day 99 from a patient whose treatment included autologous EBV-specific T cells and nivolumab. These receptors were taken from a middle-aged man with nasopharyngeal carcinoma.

The CDR3 protein is CATSDRGGDTGELFF. Written as DNA, the CDR3 is TGTGCCACCAGTGACCGGGGGGGCGACACCGGGGAGCTGTTTTTT. The chain carries TRBV24-1 and TRBJ2-2; 8 bases map to TRBD2. Looked up from germline, CDR1 is KGHDR and CDR2 is SFDVKD. The length of the CDR3 is 15 residues. Trimming at V came to 4 bases and at J to 3 bases, leaving 3 bases not matched to a gene.

The CDR3 DNA follows: TGTGCCAGCAGTGAGGGGGGTGTAAATTCACCCCTCCACTTT. Protein: CASSEGGVNSPLHF. The genes are TRBV6-1 and TRBJ1-6; maybe TRBD1 (5 bases). This CDR3 spans 14 amino acids. V was shortened by 3 bases and J by 7 bases, with 10 bases between the two germline ends. In germline, CDR1 is MNHNS, CDR2 SASEGT.

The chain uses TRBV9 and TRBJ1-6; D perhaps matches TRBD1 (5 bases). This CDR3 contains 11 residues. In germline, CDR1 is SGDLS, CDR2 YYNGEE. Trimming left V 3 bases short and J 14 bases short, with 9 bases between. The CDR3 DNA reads TGTGCCAGCAGCGCGGGGGACTCCCTCCACTTT. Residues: CASSAGDSLHF.